This T cell receptor (beta chain) appears in the sequencing data of a study of blood T cell repertoires in COVID-19 (dated by TCRdb to 2018 to 2021). Broadly, across the study: Samples covering the acute and convalescent phases of COVID-19 were provided by collaborators in the United States, Italy and Spain. Sample metadata almost always included a de-identified subject ID, COVID-19 status, age in years and sex. Where available, HLA class I and class II types were taken from metadata supplied by the sample provider and were not determined by assay-based typing. The samples were drawn from two sources: the first 160 participants of the ongoing ImmuneRACE study, and 1,000 to 1,500 subjects contributed by 6 global collaborators. The material from the prospective study consisted of cDNA or gDNA derived from T cells, B-cell-depleted T cells, or PBMCs. The repertoires were released in a freely available public database meant as a resource for research on the immune response to SARS-CoV-2. The dataset comprised deeply sampled blood TCRbeta repertoires from subjects exposed to, actively infected with, or recovered from COVID-19.

Participants in the prospective study were aged roughly 18 to 100 years, lived in approximately 26 United States geographic areas, and enrolled through a virtual design. In the prospective study, cohorts were assigned on the basis of participant-reported clinical history obtained from a screening survey and a study questionnaire. ImmuneRACE Cohort 3 recovered participants were defined by two consecutive negative NP/OP PCR tests, healthcare professional clearance, or symptom resolution. Mobile phlebotomists in the prospective study collected whole blood, serum and a nasopharyngeal or oropharyngeal swab from every participant. Prospective study participants could optionally give additional blood draws and questionnaires over an approximately two-month period. Blood samples from the prospective study were shipped frozen or at room temperature prior to DNA extraction. The immunoSEQ Assay, a bias-controlled multiplex PCR, was used to amplify TCRbeta CDR3 regions from genomic DNA. As for the original processing: Nucleated cell counts per sample were estimated from amplification of reference gene primers within the assay. To quantify the absolute abundance of each unique TCRbeta CDR3 rearrangement, sequence reads were collapsed and filtered. For each sample, productive Simpson clonality was calculated by taking the square root of Simpson's diversity index across productive rearrangements. TCRdb carries this immuneACCESS record with in-frame sequences only. Its versions omit some clonotypes, under half of them owing to an unresolved V gene in the studies checked, with the rest unexplained. From that table come the V and J calls and clone size; the DNA was used to work out D and trimming. The sample includes 200,000 to 300,000 clones, with more than 75% observed a single time. The ten largest clones take up approximately 1.7% of the sample.

This clone was found a few times. The antigen this receptor binds is unknown. No much larger clonotype is one base removed from it; base qualities were not supplied. Ends trimmed: V by 3 bases, J by 3 bases; bases unmatched to a gene: 8. CDR1 is given as LNHDA and CDR2 as SQIVND, both from the germline V gene (reference sequence). The CDR3 covers 17 residues, taking in both the cysteine and the phenylalanine. Only the CDR3 DNA is retained, 51 bases long and in frame from the first base. The full study reports these points: Clinical and demographic metadata were provided uncurated, with the amount varying by source and participant.

The receptor was derived from a man aged 40-49 years who had recovered from COVID-19. The specimen was PBMCs or T cells enriched from blood (not recorded which). This sequence uses TRBV19 and TRBJ1-2, with 12 middle bases fitting TRBD1. The nucleotide sequence is given as TGTGCCAGTAGTATTACCGGGACAGGGGGCTCCTACTATGGCTACACCTTC. Protein translation: CASSITGTGGSYYGYTF.